The 32 T cell receptor beta chains given below trace back to one sample, sequenced in a study of shared clonotypes between healthy human individuals. Clones were sequenced by immunoSEQ multiplex PCR, and TCRdb holds only the in-frame ones, with some missing. The repertoire includes 1.6 million or so clones, roughly 96% of them detected once, and 1% to 1.5% sits in the top ten. Sequencing was performed on naive CD4+ T cells sorted from blood. Noted subset: CD45RA+ positively selected. The receptors come from a man between 25 and 39 years old in good health.

Regarding this clone: Different DNA sequences within this sample yield the same CDR3. The gene calls are TRBV5-6 and TRBJ2-7; TRBD1 agrees at 9 bases. V shed 4 bases and J 0 bases; nucleotides not matched to a gene: 5. The CDR3 is made up of 15 amino acids. Germline V gene data show CDR1 as SGHDT and CDR2 as YYEEEE. This chain's CDR3 is CASSPGTGLSYEQYF. In DNA, the CDR3 is TGTGCCAGCAGCCCAGGGACAGGGCTCTCCTACGAGCAGTACTTC.

The chain is built from TRBV19 and TRBJ2-2; no firm D call. Germline V gene sequence: CDR1 LNHDA, CDR2 SQIVND (reference sequence). With 5 bases removed from V and 0 bases from J, the gap between germline ends came to 4 bases. The CDR3 runs to 13 residues. The DNA for the CDR3 is TGTGCCAGTAGTGACACGAACACCGGGGAGCTGTTTTTT. It encodes CASSDTNTGELFF.

The chain combines TRBV2 with TRBJ2-3; D is possibly TRBD2 (5 bases). The CDR3 is made up of 13 amino acids. Looked up from germline, CDR1 is SNHLY and CDR2 is FYNNEI. Trimming removed 3 bases at V and 2 bases at J, with 6 bases between. CDR3: CASSDRDTDTQYF. For the CDR3, the DNA is TGTGCCAGCAGTGACCGGGACACAGATACGCAGTATTTT.

This rearrangement joins TRBV5-1 to TRBJ2-5, with D unresolved. CDR1 and CDR2 (germline): SGHRS, YFSETQ. The CDR3 is made up of 16 amino acids. V was pared by 0 bases and J by 4 bases, with 16 bases between. This chain's CDR3 is CASSLGGTNTGETQYF. CDR3 coding DNA: TGCGCCAGCAGCTTGGGGGGAACAAACACGGGAGAGACCCAGTACTTC.

This clone was seen a single time. The J gene is TRBJ1-2, the V gene TRBV6-1, with 7 bases that match TRBD1. With V trimmed by 4 bases and J by 8 bases, 4 bases remained unmatched. The CDR3 runs 12 residues. Germline V lookup: CDR1 MNHNS, CDR2 SASEGT. CDR3 residues: CASSGRGQGYTF. In nucleotides, the CDR3 is TGTGCCAGCAGTGGGAGGGGGCAAGGCTACACCTTC.

In its sample, this clone was seen once. The genes are TRBV19 and TRBJ1-1, with D unclear. The CDR3 length is 14 residues. CDR1 is LNHDA, CDR2 SQIVND, per germline (reference sequence). The V gene lost 3 bases and the J gene lost 4 bases, with 12 bases spanning the gap. Here the CDR3 DNA reads TGTGCCAGTAGTATTGGGTGGGGAAGCACTGAAGCTTTCTTT. Amino acids: CASSIGWGSTEAFF. The complete variable domain, with remaining parts taken from reference TRBV19 and TRBJ1-1, reads DGGITQSPKYLFRKEGQNVTLSCEQNLNHDAMYWYRQDPGQGLRLIYYSQIVNDFQKGDIAEGYSVSREKKESFPLTVTSAQKNPTAFYLCASSIGWGSTEAFFGQGTRLTVV.

V usage is TRBV28 and J usage is TRBJ1-2; no definite D call. This CDR3 has 13 amino acids. Looked up from germline, CDR1 is MDHEN and CDR2 is SYDVKM. Deletions cut 5 bases from V and 1 base from J, with 8 bases between. The CDR3 spells CASSQPYNYGYTF. The CDR3 region has the DNA TGTGCCAGCAGTCAACCTTATAACTATGGCTACACCTTC.

This clone was observed a handful of times. Other DNA sequences within the sample encode an identical CDR3. The chain carries TRBV5-4 and TRBJ2-2; D ambiguous. Deletions cut 4 bases from V and 0 bases from J, with 10 bases between. This CDR3 has 15 amino acids. Germline V CDR1 and CDR2: SGHNT, YYREEE (reference sequence). DNA of the CDR3: TGTGCCAGCAGCCTCGGACGAACGAACACCGGGGAGCTGTTTTTT. This translates into CASSLGRTNTGELFF.

This chain connects TRBV19 to TRBJ2-7; 11 positions match TRBD1. V trimming: 8 bases; J trimming: 0 bases; junction bases outside the gene matches: 0. The CDR3 covers 13 residues. CDR1 is LNHDA, CDR2 SQIVND, per germline (reference sequence). The CDR3 loop reads CASGQGASYEQYF. In DNA, the CDR3 is TGTGCCAGTGGACAGGGGGCCTCCTACGAGCAGTACTTC.

The chain combines TRBV7-2 with TRBJ2-3, with 10 bases matching TRBD2. The CDR3 contains 18 residues. With 1 base clipped from V and 2 bases from J, the junction kept 9 bases outside the gene matches. Germline CDR1 reads SGHTA; CDR2 reads FQGNSA. The CDR3 DNA follows: TGTGCCAGCAGCTTAGGGCTAGCGGGAGATTCGTCCACAGATACGCAGTATTTT. Protein sequence: CASSLGLAGDSSTDTQYF.

On this clone: The same CDR3 also results from other DNA sequences found in this sample. CDR3 sequence (DNA): TGCAGCGTTGTGGGCAGGATGAACACTGAAGCTTTCTTT. It yields the protein CSVVGRMNTEAFF. The chain uses TRBV29-1 and TRBJ1-1; the D is unclear. The CDR3 has 13 residues. Germline V gives CDR1 SQVTM, CDR2 ANQGSEA. The germline V and J ends were trimmed by 4 bases and 0 bases, with 9 bases remaining between them.

This chain connects TRBV11-3 to TRBJ2-3, with 9 bases lining up with TRBD2. Unmatched junction bases numbered 3, after V lost 5 bases and J lost 0 bases. CDR3 length equals 15 residues. Germline V CDR1 and CDR2: SGHNT, YENEEA. In DNA, the CDR3 is TGTGCCAGCAGCACTAGCGGGCGCAGCACAGATACGCAGTATTTT. Translation gives CASSTSGRSTDTQYF.

This chain's CDR3 is CAWSPGTSVYNEQFF. Written as DNA, the CDR3 is TGTGCCTGGAGTCCCGGGACTAGCGTGTACAATGAGCAGTTCTTC. This rearrangement joins TRBV30 to TRBJ2-1; TRBD2 agrees at 10 bases. Germline CDR1 is GTSNPN and CDR2 is SVGIG (reference sequence). The CDR3 spans 15 residues. Trimming at V came to 2 bases and at J to 4 bases, leaving 5 bases not matched to a gene.

The chain recombines TRBV7-2 with TRBJ2-1; TRBD2 is a possible D gene (5 bases). Per germline, CDR1 SGHTA and CDR2 FQGNSA. CDR3 size: 14 residues. Deletions cut 1 base from V and 10 bases from J, with 14 bases between. CDR3 DNA: TGTGCCAGCAGCTTAGTTGATACGGGGTTCGAGCAGTTCTTC. The encoded protein is CASSLVDTGFEQFF.

CDR3 loop: CASSLQGSSYEQYF. The CDR3 DNA sequence: TGTGCCAGCAGCCTTCAGGGGAGCTCCTACGAGCAGTACTTC. V gene TRBV6-5 combines with J gene TRBJ2-7, with TRBD1 as a possible D gene (6 bases). Per germline, CDR1 MNHEY and CDR2 SVGAGI. Trimming cost V 6 bases and J 0 bases, with 12 bases left between them. The CDR3 sequence is 14 residues long.

The V and J genes are TRBV4-2 and TRBJ2-1; 14 nucleotides line up with TRBD2. J gave up 7 bases and V 0 bases, and 5 bases lay outside the gene matches. Per germline, CDR1 LGHNA and CDR2 YNFKEQ. CDR3 length: 17 amino acids. CDR3 in DNA: TGTGCCAGCAGCCAAGAAAAGACTAGCGGGAGGGGGAATGAGCAGTTCTTC. It is translated as CASSQEKTSGRGNEQFF.

The chain has TRBV5-1 and TRBJ1-4; D not certain. The V and J ends lost 0 bases and 4 bases respectively, with 4 bases between them. The CDR3 consists of 13 residues. Germline V lookup: CDR1 SGHRS, CDR2 YFSETQ. In nucleotides, the CDR3 is TGCGCCAGCAGCTTGGGTAGTAATGAAAAACTGTTTTTT. It yields the protein CASSLGSNEKLFF.

The chain is built from TRBV6-5 and TRBJ2-3, with D perhaps TRBD2 (6 bases). The CDR3 is made up of 15 amino acids. Germline loops: CDR1 MNHEY, CDR2 SVGAGI. Trimming shortened V by 6 bases and J by 0 bases, and 13 bases separated the two germline ends. CDR3 loop: CASSVGTHSTDTQYF. Here the CDR3 DNA reads TGTGCCAGCAGCGTAGGGACTCATAGCACAGATACGCAGTATTTT.

The rearrangement links TRBV6-5 to TRBJ2-3, with 10 bases matching TRBD2. CDR1 is MNHEY, CDR2 SVGAGI, per germline. This CDR3 has 16 amino acids. V lost 4 bases and J lost 2; bases outside the gene matches: 6. CDR3 in DNA: TGTGCCAGCAGTTTAAGGAGCGGGAGGGTCACAGATACGCAGTATTTT. It specifies CASSLRSGRVTDTQYF.

The chain carries TRBV7-6 and TRBJ1-1, with D maybe TRBD1 (5 bases). The V end was cut by 5 bases, the J end by 1 base, with 17 bases between. CDR3 size: 16 residues. Germline assignment: CDR1 SGHVS and CDR2 FNYEAQ. CDR3 nucleotide sequence: TGTGCCAGCAGCGCCAAGACGACAGCGAGGAACACTGAAGCTTTCTTT. This gives the protein CASSAKTTARNTEAFF.

CDR3 coding DNA: TGTGCCAGCAGCTTAAATGGCCCTGAAGCTTTCTTT. Its protein is CASSLNGPEAFF. The genes are TRBV7-9 and TRBJ1-1; D not resolved. The CDR3 has 12 amino acids. Trimming removed 2 bases at V and 6 bases at J, with 7 bases between. Per the germline V gene, CDR1 is SEHNR and CDR2 is FQNEAQ (reference sequence).

V is TRBV4-2 and J is TRBJ2-7; D tentatively fits TRBD1 or TRBD2 (6 bases each). The CDR3 has 18 amino acids. Per germline, CDR1 LGHNA and CDR2 YNFKEQ. Trimming removed 0 bases from V and 2 bases from J, with 20 bases in between. CDR3 loop: CASSQDLSSGARTYEQYF. DNA for the CDR3: TGTGCCAGCAGCCAAGACCTTTCTTCGGGGGCCAGAACCTACGAGCAGTACTTC.

The chain employs TRBV7-3 and TRBJ2-1, with TRBD1 identical over 10 bases. The CDR3 extends over 17 amino acids. CDR1 and CDR2 (germline): SGHTA, FQGTGA. Trimming took 5 bases from V and 5 from J; bases not matched to a gene: 12. In DNA, the CDR3 is TGTGCCAGCAGCAGGATCCCGGGGACAGGGGCGGACAATGAGCAGTTCTTC. It encodes CASSRIPGTGADNEQFF.

The rearrangement links TRBV5-8 to TRBJ2-3; 9 nucleotides align to TRBD1. Germline CDR1 is SGHTS and CDR2 is YDEGEE. This CDR3 has 14 amino acids. Trimming took 3 bases from V and 7 from J; bases not matched to a gene: 6. The CDR3 is CASSSRTGANTQYF. The CDR3 DNA reads TGTGCCAGCAGCTCAAGGACAGGGGCGAATACGCAGTATTTT.

The V call is TRBV2, the J call TRBJ1-2; no reliable D call. The V gene lost 2 bases and the J gene lost 8 bases, with 15 bases spanning the gap. This CDR3 has 14 residues. The germline CDR1 and CDR2 sequences are SNHLY and FYNNEI. CDR3 residues: CASSEWAITVGYTF. The DNA of the CDR3 is TGTGCCAGCAGTGAATGGGCAATCACAGTGGGCTACACCTTC.

This clone appeared a single time. The chain employs TRBV30 and TRBJ2-1, with 10 bases that match TRBD2. Germline V gives CDR1 GTSNPN, CDR2 SVGIG (reference sequence). The CDR3 runs 14 residues. Trimming at V came to 3 bases and at J to 4 bases, leaving 3 bases not matched to a gene. The DNA of the CDR3 is TGTGCCTGGAGACTAGCGGGAATTTACAATGAGCAGTTCTTC. It translates to CAWRLAGIYNEQFF. Together with reference TRBV30 and TRBJ2-1, the CDR3 gives the full variable domain: SQTIHQWPATLVQPVGSPLSLECTVEGTSNPNLYWYRQAAGRGLQLLFYSVGIGQISSEVPQNLSASRPQDRQFILSSKKLLLSDSGFYLCAWRLAGIYNEQFFGPGTRLTVL.

V gene TRBV18 combines with J gene TRBJ2-1; 8 bases match TRBD2. Germline assignment: CDR1 KGHSH and CDR2 LQKENI. V shed 6 bases and J 7 bases; nucleotides not matched to a gene: 11. The CDR3 runs to 15 residues. The CDR3 DNA follows: TGTGCCAGCTCGGGGGGAGCGGGAGCTGTGAATGAGCAGTTCTTC. It translates to CASSGGAGAVNEQFF.

The chain joins TRBV5-8 to TRBJ2-7, with 8 bases lining up with TRBD1. The CDR3 spans 13 residues. V shed 4 bases and J 6 bases; nucleotides not matched to a gene: 6. Germline V lookup: CDR1 SGHTS, CDR2 YDEGEE. In nucleotides, the CDR3 is TGTGCCAGCAGCGGCAGGGGGCGCGGCGAGCAGTACTTC. It yields the protein CASSGRGRGEQYF.

This clone was found once. The chain joins TRBV18 to TRBJ2-7; 10 bases fit TRBD2. Germline V lookup: CDR1 KGHSH, CDR2 LQKENI. Germline trimming cut 3 bases from V and 2 bases from J; bases unmatched to any gene: 7. This CDR3 has 16 amino acids. The CDR3 DNA reads as TGTGCCAGCTCACCGTTGTCTAGCGGGGGTCCCTACGAGCAGTACTTC. Protein sequence: CASSPLSSGGPYEQYF. The full variable domain, in which reference TRBV18 and TRBJ2-7 provide the parts outside the CDR3, is NAGVMQNPRHLVRRRGQEARLRCSPMKGHSHVYWYRQLPEEGLKFMVYLQKENIIDESGMPKERFSAEFPKEGPSILRIQQVVRGDSAAYFCASSPLSSGGPYEQYFGPGTRLTVT.

This chain links TRBV29-1 with TRBJ2-3; D not resolved. Germline V CDR1 and CDR2: SQVTM, ANQGSEA. The CDR3 spans 13 residues. V was clipped by 4 bases and J by 1 base, with 9 bases between them. CDR3 DNA sequence: TGCAGCGTTGTGTGGTCAGGCACAGATACGCAGTATTTT. Translated: CSVVWSGTDTQYF.

The chain couples TRBV7-9 to TRBJ1-1, with a weak D call TRBD1 (5 bases). The CDR3 covers 15 residues. CDR1 is SEHNR and CDR2 is FQNEAQ in the germline V gene (reference sequence). With 4 bases removed from V and 3 bases from J, the gap between germline ends came to 15 bases. The CDR3: CASSSASGAYTEAFF. In DNA, the CDR3 is TGTGCCAGCAGCTCAGCTTCTGGGGCATACACTGAAGCTTTCTTT.

The rearrangement links TRBV18 to TRBJ2-2, with D unresolved. This CDR3 region has 15 residues. V lost 4 bases and J lost 1, with 10 bases in between. Germline CDR1 reads KGHSH; CDR2 reads LQKENI. The CDR3 reads CASSLMVENTGELFF. The CDR3 DNA reads TGTGCCAGCTCACTTATGGTTGAGAACACCGGGGAGCTGTTTTTT.